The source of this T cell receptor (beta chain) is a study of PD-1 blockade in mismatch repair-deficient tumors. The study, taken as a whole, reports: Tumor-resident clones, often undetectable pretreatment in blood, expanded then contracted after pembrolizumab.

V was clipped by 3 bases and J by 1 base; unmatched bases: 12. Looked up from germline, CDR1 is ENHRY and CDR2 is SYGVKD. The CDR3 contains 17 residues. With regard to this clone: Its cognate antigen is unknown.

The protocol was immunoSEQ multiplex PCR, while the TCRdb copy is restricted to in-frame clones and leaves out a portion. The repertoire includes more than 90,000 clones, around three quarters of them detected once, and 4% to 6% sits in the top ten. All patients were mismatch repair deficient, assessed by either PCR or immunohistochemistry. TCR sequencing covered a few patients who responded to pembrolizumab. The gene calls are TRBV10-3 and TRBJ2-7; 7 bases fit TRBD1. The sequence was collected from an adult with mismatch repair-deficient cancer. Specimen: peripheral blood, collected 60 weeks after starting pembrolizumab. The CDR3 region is CAISDNWDSPTSYEQYF. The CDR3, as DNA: TGTGCCATCAGTGACAATTGGGACAGTCCAACTTCCTACGAGCAGTACTTC.